A selection of T cell receptor beta chains follows, all from one sample in a study of T cell clonotyping in hematopoietic cell transplantation. The data were produced by immunoSEQ multiplex PCR, yet TCRdb's version contains in-frame clones alone and is incomplete. The table has some 76,000 clones, 95% to 97% seen once. This specimen consisted of peripheral blood mononuclear cells, obtained before stem cell transplant. These receptors all stem from a woman aged 50 to 60 with acute myeloid leukemia. Some clones in this sample may be carry-over from other donors' samples. The CDR3 runs from the conserved cysteine through the conserved F or W. D genes are given only for firm matches. Expanded clones get a size class; other rows say once, few or many, or leave the size out.

j_call clone_size d_call v_call cdr3_nt cdr3_aa
TRBJ2-5 . . TRBV6-8 TGTGCCAGCAGCCATTCTCAAGAGACCCAGTACTTC CASSHSQETQYF
TRBJ2-3 . TRBD2 TRBV5-6 TGTGCCAGCAGCTTGATGGGGGAGGGCCTGGCAGATACGCAGTATTTT CASSLMGEGLADTQYF
TRBJ1-1 . . TRBV30 TGTGCCTGGAGTGGGACCCTAAATGGACAGCCGGGGACTGAAGCTTTCTTT CAWSGTLNGQPGTEAFF
TRBJ2-2 once . TRBV9 TGTGCCAGCAGCGTAGTCGGGACGTCCACCGGGGAGCTGTTTTTT CASSVVGTSTGELFF
TRBJ2-7 . . TRBV5-1 TGCGCCAGCAGCTTTGGCAGCTCCTACGAGCAGTACTTC CASSFGSSYEQYF
TRBJ2-4 . . TRBV5-1 TGCGCCAGCAGCTTGGAGGGGTTTGGGTTCATTCAGTACTTC CASSLEGFGFIQYF
TRBJ1-2 . TRBD1 TRBV5-1 TGCGCCAGCAGTAACCGGGACAGGGGGAGCGACTATGGCTACACCTTC CASSNRDRGSDYGYTF
TRBJ2-5 . . TRBV19 TGTGCCAGTAGTATAGATCGGCAGGAGACCCAGTACTTC CASSIDRQETQYF
TRBJ2-5 . . TRBV7-2 TGTGCCAGCAGCTCAGAGTCGAAGGGCATCGAGACCCAGTACTTC CASSSESKGIETQYF
TRBJ1-1 once . TRBV6-1 TGTGCCAGCAGTGTTAGGGGGGCTCTTGGAGCTTTCTTT CASSVRGALGAFF
TRBJ2-7 . . TRBV10-3 TGTGCCATCAGTGATGCAGGGATCTCCTACGAGCAGTACTTC CAISDAGISYEQYF
TRBJ1-2 . TRBD1 TRBV28 TGTGCCAGCAGTTTATCCCTGACAGGGGAAGGAGGGACGGACACCTTC CASSLSLTGEGGTDTF
TRBJ1-5 . . TRBV9 TGTGCCAGCAGTCCGGGACCCCGCGATCAGCCCCAGCATTTT CASSPGPRDQPQHF
TRBJ1-5 . . TRBV5-1 TGCGCCAGCAGCCTAGCGGGGTTCAATCAGCCCCAGCATTTT CASSLAGFNQPQHF
TRBJ2-5 . . TRBV2 TGTGCCAGCAGTGAAAACGGGCTTGACGGCCAAGAGACCCAGTACTTC CASSENGLDGQETQYF
TRBJ1-5 . . TRBV19 TGTGCCAGTAGTATCTGGCCCGGTCAGCCCCAGCATTTT CASSIWPGQPQHF
TRBJ1-4 . TRBD1 TRBV28 TGTGCCAGCAGGTACGAGGACAGGCATAATGAAAAACTGTTTTTT CASRYEDRHNEKLFF
TRBJ2-1 . . TRBV27 TGTGCCAGCGGTACCTACAATGAGCAGTTCTTC CASGTYNEQFF
TRBJ2-3 . . TRBV27 TGTGCCAGCAGTTTTTCCGCATCCGATGATTGGAGGTATTTT CASSFSASDDWRYF
TRBJ1-3 . . TRBV13 TGTGCCAGCAGCTTCGGGGACCTCGGAAACACCATATATTTT CASSFGDLGNTIYF
TRBJ2-1 . . TRBV5-4 TGTGCCAGCAGCTTGGGCGGTGAGCAGTTCTTC CASSLGGEQFF
TRBJ1-1 . TRBD1 TRBV30 TGTGCCTGGATTACGGACAGGGGGGCTGAAGCTTTCTTT CAWITDRGAEAFF
TRBJ2-7 once . TRBV6-1 TGTGCCAGCAGTGAGCAGGGGCGTGAGCAGTACTTC CASSEQGREQYF
TRBJ2-3 . . TRBV2 TGTGCCAGCATAGGTATCCCAGATACGCAGTATTTT CASIGIPDTQYF
TRBJ2-1 . TRBD2 TRBV6-1 TGTGCCAGCAGTGAAACGGGACTAGCGGCCAATGAGCAGTTCTTC CASSETGLAANEQFF
TRBJ1-5 once . TRBV6-1 TGTGCCAGCAGTGCGGAAGGCGATCAGCCCCAGCATTTT CASSAEGDQPQHF
TRBJ2-1 few TRBD2 TRBV5-1 TGCGCCAGCAGCCCCAGCGGGGGGACTCACAATGAGCAGTTCTTC CASSPSGGTHNEQFF
TRBJ1-2 few TRBD1 TRBV6-1 TGTGCCAGCAGTCCGATCGGACAGGGTGATGGCTACACCTTC CASSPIGQGDGYTF
TRBJ2-1 . TRBD2 TRBV19 TGTGCCAGTAGTATTAGGCGGGAGCGCAATGAGCAGTTCTTC CASSIRRERNEQFF
TRBJ1-1 . . TRBV30 TGTGCCTGGAGTGTCAACGTGAACACTGAAGCTTTCTTT CAWSVNVNTEAFF
TRBJ2-3 . . TRBV29-1 TGCAGCGTTGCTCAGGGCACAGATACGCAGTATTTT CSVAQGTDTQYF
TRBJ1-3 . TRBD1 TRBV30 TGTGCCCACTCACAGGGGGGATTCGGAAACACCATATATTTT CAHSQGGFGNTIYF
TRBJ2-1 . . TRBV6-5 TGTGCCAGCAGTCCCGGCCTCTCCTCCGGTGAGCAGTTCTTC CASSPGLSSGEQFF
TRBJ1-4 . TRBD1 TRBV6-5 TGTGCCAGCACTTCAGGGGGGATGGATGAAAAACTGTTTTTT CASTSGGMDEKLFF
TRBJ1-2 . TRBD1 TRBV29-1 TGCAGCGTTTTCGGACAGGACTATGGCTACACCTTC CSVFGQDYGYTF
TRBJ1-3 . . TRBV7-8 TGTGCCAGCAGCACCTACCGGGAGCGCTCTGGAAACACCATATATTTT CASSTYRERSGNTIYF
TRBJ1-1 . TRBD1 TRBV11-1 TGTGCCAGCAGCAGACGACAGGGATCGAACACTGAAGCTTTCTTT CASSRRQGSNTEAFF
TRBJ2-1 few TRBD2 TRBV6-5 TGTGCCAGCAGTTACGGGCTAGCGGGAGGGGGTGAGCAGTTCTTC CASSYGLAGGGEQFF
TRBJ1-2 few . TRBV6-5 TGTGCCAGCAGTTACAACAGGGCCTATGGCTACACCTTC CASSYNRAYGYTF
TRBJ2-3 . . TRBV5-8 TGTGCCAGCAGCCTCAATTGGGTAGGGTCGGCGACAGATACGCAGTATTTT CASSLNWVGSATDTQYF
TRBJ1-5 . . TRBV6-5 TGTGCCAGCAGTTACTCGGTCGGTCAGCCCCAGCATTTT CASSYSVGQPQHF
TRBJ2-5 . TRBD1 TRBV6-1 TGTGCCAGCAGGAGGGGACAGGGACTCCAAGAGACCCAGTACTTC CASRRGQGLQETQYF
TRBJ2-1 . . TRBV20-1 TGCAGTGCTAGAGAAGTTTATGAGCAGTTCTTC CSAREVYEQFF
TRBJ2-1 . TRBD2 TRBV9 TGTGCCAGCAGCGTAGAATTGTCCGGGACTAGCGGCAATGAGCAGTTCTTC CASSVELSGTSGNEQFF
TRBJ2-7 . TRBD1 TRBV10-3 TGTGCCATCAGTGAGTCGGATAGTCGGACAGGGGGCCACGAGCAGTACTTC CAISESDSRTGGHEQYF